This T cell receptor beta chain is drawn from a study of PD-L1 blockade in urothelial cancer. Background on the study: In the patient group, most of the roughly 30 were males with bladder-origin urothelial cancer.

Germline CDR1 SQVTM, CDR2 ANQGSEA. V lost 3 bases and J 0 bases, leaving 4 bases between the germline ends. This CDR3 region has 12 residues. Each PCR reaction had synthetic TCR analog templates spiked into it. The data were produced by immunoSEQ multiplex PCR, yet TCRdb's version contains in-frame clones alone and is incomplete. The sample gives 50,000 or so clones, roughly 80% of which show up once; around 4.6% is in the top ten. Urothelial carcinoma affected the patients, and it was locally advanced or metastatic. The TCR comes from a man between 65 and 80 years old with urothelial cancer. This chain connects TRBV29-1 to TRBJ2-3; no firm D call. The sequenced sample was PBMCs, obtained around atezolizumab (anti-PD-L1) treatment. CDR3 DNA: TGCAGCGTTGAGGCTAGCACAGATACGCAGTATTTT. It translates to CSVEASTDTQYF.